These T cell receptor beta chains were read from a single sample in a study of T cell repertoires in cytomegalovirus infection. TCRdb recomputed calls from the reads with MiXCR, one row per CDR3 protein. This table has hundreds of thousands of distinct CDR3 sequences, under 20% appearing once. The sample taken for sequencing was PBMCs. These receptor sequences come from a human donor in good health (CMV status not recorded). Some clones in this sample may be carry-over from other donors' samples. CDR3s include the opening cysteine and the closing phenylalanine or tryptophan. Each record gives: V gene, clone size, J gene, D gene, CDR3 DNA, CDR3 protein. A D gene is named only where the DNA matches it firmly. Some rows mark clone size as missing; the rest say once, few, many or name a class of expanded clone.

TRBV29-1	NA	TRBJ1-2	NA	TGCAGCGTTTCCGACAGCCCCCAAATAGGCTACACCTTC	CSVSDSPQIGYTF
TRBV6-5	NA	TRBJ1-6	NA	TGTGCCAGCAGTTACTCAGCGGCAGTATATAATTCACCCCTCCACTTT	CASSYSAAVYNSPLHF
TRBV7-8	many	TRBJ2-7	NA	TGTGCCAGCAGCCCCCCTCAGTCCGAGCAGTACTTC	CASSPPQSEQYF
TRBV7-2	many	TRBJ1-1	NA	TGTGCCAGCAGCTCCACGGGACACACTGAAGCTTTCTTT	CASSSTGHTEAFF
TRBV12-3/TRBV12-4	NA	TRBJ1-1	NA	TGTGCCACCCTACAGGTTAACACTGAAGCTTTCTTT	CATLQVNTEAFF
TRBV25-1	NA	TRBJ1-2	NA	TGTGCCAGCATGGACAGTTCCAGAGGGGGCTACACCTTC	CASMDSSRGGYTF
TRBV7-6	NA	TRBJ2-7	NA	TGTGCCAGCAGCTCCCGCAGGGGTTTGCAGGGGTTAAGCGAGCAGTACTTC	CASSSRRGLQGLSEQYF
TRBV4-1	few	TRBJ1-1	TRBD1	TGCGCCAGCAGCCGAGGGACAGGGAACACTGAAGCTTTCTTT	CASSRGTGNTEAFF
TRBV4-1	NA	TRBJ1-5	TRBD1	TGCGCCAGCAGCCAAGAGAAAGGGACAGGGGGTGCTCAGCCCCAGCATTTT	CASSQEKGTGGAQPQHF
TRBV28	many	TRBJ2-6	NA	TGTGCCAGCAGTTTGGGAGGAATTATGAGCTCTGGGGCCAACGTCCTGACTTTC	CASSLGGIMSSGANVLTF
TRBV20-1	NA	TRBJ1-6	TRBD1	TGCAGTGCTAGAGATCTAGCCAGACAGGGGCTGGCACCCCTCCACTTT	CSARDLARQGLAPLHF
TRBV7-2	NA	TRBJ2-7	NA	TGTGCCAGCAGCTTCGAGACTAGTAGTTTCGGGTACGAGCAGTACTTC	CASSFETSSFGYEQYF
TRBV27	few	TRBJ2-4	NA	TGTGCCAGCAGTTTAAGGGGCCAAAACATTCAGTACTTC	CASSLRGQNIQYF
TRBV20-1	NA	TRBJ2-7	TRBD2	TGCAGTGCATTGCGGGGCGGGGGGGCTTTTACGGGATCCTACGAGCAGTACTTC	CSALRGGGAFTGSYEQYF
TRBV7-2	many	TRBJ2-5	TRBD1	TGTGCCAGCAGCACCGGACAGGGTCGGGAGACCCAGTACTTC	CASSTGQGRETQYF
TRBV7-2	many	TRBJ2-5	NA	TGTGCCAGCAGCTCGAATACCGGGACGGAAGAGACCCAGTACTTC	CASSSNTGTEETQYF
TRBV15	NA	TRBJ2-3	NA	TGTGCCACCAGCAGAGATCTCAGGGGGAGGCGAACAGATACGCAGTATTTT	CATSRDLRGRRTDTQYF
TRBV19	NA	TRBJ1-1	NA	TGTGCCAGTAGCCCCCCGGGTTTCAACACTGAAGCTTTCTTT	CASSPPGFNTEAFF
TRBV28	NA	TRBJ1-5	NA	TGTGCCAGCAGTTTCGGGAGACAGAGTCATTTT	CASSFGRQSHF
TRBV7-9	NA	TRBJ1-1	TRBD1	TGTGCCAGCAGCTCGACAGGGGGCAGGTTGGAAGCTTTCTTT	CASSSTGGRLEAFF
TRBV24-1	NA	TRBJ1-2	NA	TGTGCCACCAGTGATTCCAGCAGGGGACATAACTATGGCTACACCTTC	CATSDSSRGHNYGYTF
TRBV19	NA	TRBJ1-1	NA	TGTGCCAGTAGTCCCCACCCCTCCCTGGCGGGCAACACTGAAGCTTTCTTT	CASSPHPSLAGNTEAFF
TRBV11-1	many	TRBJ2-5	NA	TGTGCCAGCAGCGCCCCTGGGGAGACCCAGTACTTC	CASSAPGETQYF
TRBV7-2	many	TRBJ2-5	TRBD2	TGTGCCAGCAGCTTACCCGTTAGCGGGGTAGAGACCCAGTACTTC	CASSLPVSGVETQYF
TRBV7-2	many	TRBJ2-3	NA	TGTGCCAGCAGCATGGACAGAGGGCCCCGCACAGATACGCAGTATTTT	CASSMDRGPRTDTQYF
TRBV20-1	many	TRBJ2-5	TRBD2	TGCAGTGCTAGAGGGGTAGCGGGGGTTGGTTTGGTTGAGACCCAGTACTTC	CSARGVAGVGLVETQYF
TRBV6-1	NA	TRBJ2-5	TRBD1	TGTGCCAGCTTCCCGGGACAGGGGAAAGAAGAGACCCAGTACTTC	CASFPGQGKEETQYF
TRBV6-2/TRBV6-3	NA	TRBJ2-7	TRBD1	TGTGCCAGCAGTAAAGCGATTACATCCGCAGGGGGCTACGAGCAGTACTTC	CASSKAITSAGGYEQYF
TRBV6-5	few	TRBJ2-7	NA	TGTGCCAGCAGTTACCTCGGGACGTCATCCTACGAGCAGTACTTC	CASSYLGTSSYEQYF
TRBV4-2	NA	TRBJ1-1	TRBD1	TGTGCCAGCAGACAGGGGCCTGAAGCTTTCTTT	CASRQGPEAFF
TRBV28	NA	TRBJ1-6	NA	TGTGCCAGCAGCTATCCAGGTCCCCTCCACTTT	CASSYPGPLHF
TRBV11-2	NA	TRBJ2-1	TRBD2	TGTGCCAGCAGCTCCCTAGCGGGGGGGCTCTACAATGAGCAGTTCTTC	CASSSLAGGLYNEQFF
TRBV2	NA	TRBJ2-1	TRBD1	TGTGCCAGCAGTGAAGCAGGACAGGGAAGACTGTTCTTC	CASSEAGQGRLFF
TRBV6-2/TRBV6-3	many	TRBJ2-2	NA	TGTGCCAGCACCCTCTCATACGCGAACACCGGGGAGCTGTTTTTT	CASTLSYANTGELFF
TRBV6-5	NA	TRBJ2-7	NA	TGTGCCAGCAGTGATACGACAGGCGGGCGCGAGCAGTACTTC	CASSDTTGGREQYF
TRBV11-1	many	TRBJ2-1	NA	TGTGCCAGCAGCTTAGCCCCAGGTCCCTACAATGAGCAGTTCTTC	CASSLAPGPYNEQFF
TRBV20-1	few	TRBJ1-2	TRBD1	TGCAGTGCCAGCTCAGGGGGTGGCTACACCTTC	CSASSGGGYTF
TRBV11-3	many	TRBJ2-3	NA	TGTGCCAGCAGCACCACTAGCACAGATACGCAGTATTTT	CASSTTSTDTQYF
TRBV4-3	many	TRBJ2-6	TRBD1	TGCGCCAGCAGCCAAGCTTCGACAGGGGCCTCTGGGGCCAACGTCCTGACTTTC	CASSQASTGASGANVLTF
TRBV7-2	many	TRBJ1-4	NA	TGTGCCAGCAGCTTAGTTGCGGGGGAAAAACTGTTTTTT	CASSLVAGEKLFF
TRBV20-1	NA	TRBJ2-7	NA	TGCAGTGCTAGCGGGGAGATGGTCTACGAGCAGTACTTC	CSASGEMVYEQYF
TRBV28	few	TRBJ2-2	TRBD2	TGTGCTGAGGCGCTAGCGGGGGGCCTGAACACCGGGGAGCTGTTTTTT	CAEALAGGLNTGELFF